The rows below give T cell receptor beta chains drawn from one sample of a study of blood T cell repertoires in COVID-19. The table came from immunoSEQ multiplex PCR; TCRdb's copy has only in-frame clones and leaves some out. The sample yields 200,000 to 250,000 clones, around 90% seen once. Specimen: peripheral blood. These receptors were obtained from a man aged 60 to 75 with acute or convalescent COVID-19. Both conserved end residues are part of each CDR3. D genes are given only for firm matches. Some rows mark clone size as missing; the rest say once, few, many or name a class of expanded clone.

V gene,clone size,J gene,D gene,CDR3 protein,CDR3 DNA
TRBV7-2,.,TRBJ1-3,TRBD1,CASSSLGQGSGNTIYF,TGTGCCAGCAGCTCCCTGGGACAGGGCTCGGGAAACACCATATATTTT
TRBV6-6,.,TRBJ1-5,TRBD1,CATGTGDEPQHF,TGTGCCACCGGGACAGGGGATGAGCCCCAGCATTTT
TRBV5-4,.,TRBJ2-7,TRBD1,CASSKKQGTSEQYF,TGTGCCAGCAGCAAAAAACAGGGGACCTCCGAGCAGTACTTC
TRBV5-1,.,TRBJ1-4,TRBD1,CASSLLQGAQEKLFF,TGCGCCAGCAGCTTGCTACAGGGGGCGCAGGAAAAACTGTTTTTT
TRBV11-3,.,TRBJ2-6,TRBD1,CASSSRGSGGTPGANVLTF,TGTGCCAGCAGCTCTAGGGGGTCAGGGGGTACCCCTGGGGCCAACGTCCTGACTTTC
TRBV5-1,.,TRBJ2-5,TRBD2,CASSLTGTSGQETQYF,TGCGCCAGCAGCTTGACTGGGACTAGCGGACAAGAGACCCAGTACTTC
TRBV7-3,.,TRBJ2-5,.,CASSDPSDPQETQYF,TGTGCCAGCAGCGACCCTAGCGACCCCCAAGAGACCCAGTACTTC
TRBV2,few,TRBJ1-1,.,CASSVGRVRNDEAFF,TGTGCCAGCAGTGTGGGCAGGGTGAGGAACGATGAAGCTTTCTTT
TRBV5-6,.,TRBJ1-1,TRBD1,CASSIGQGATEAFF,TGTGCCAGCAGCATAGGACAGGGGGCGACTGAAGCTTTCTTT
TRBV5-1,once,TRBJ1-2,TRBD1,CASSYDRGTGYTF,TGCGCCAGCAGCTACGACAGGGGGACGGGGTACACCTTC
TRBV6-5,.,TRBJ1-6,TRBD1,CASSLGQTINSPLHF,TGTGCCAGCAGCTTGGGACAGACGATTAATTCACCCCTCCACTTT
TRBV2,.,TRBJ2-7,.,CASDQRGRYEQYF,TGTGCCAGCGATCAACGGGGTCGGTACGAGCAGTACTTC
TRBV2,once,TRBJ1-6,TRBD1,CASSKQGAIANSPLHF,TGTGCCAGCAGCAAACAGGGGGCGATTGCGAATTCACCCCTCCACTTT
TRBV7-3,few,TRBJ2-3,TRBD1,CASSLTSRTGRDTQYF,TGTGCCAGCAGCTTAACGTCCCGGACAGGGCGAGATACGCAGTATTTT
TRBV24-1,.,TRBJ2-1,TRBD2,CATSDARSGGREQFF,TGTGCCACCAGTGATGCCCGGTCGGGGGGTCGAGAGCAGTTCTTC
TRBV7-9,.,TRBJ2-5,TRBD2,CASSLPGGSRVSWETQYF,TGTGCCAGCAGCTTGCCGGGGGGTTCCAGGGTGTCCTGGGAGACCCAGTACTTC
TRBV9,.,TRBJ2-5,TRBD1,CASSVETGTQETQYF,TGTGCCAGCAGCGTCGAGACAGGGACGCAAGAGACCCAGTACTTC
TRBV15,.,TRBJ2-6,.,CATSRPQGRGATSGANVLTF,TGTGCCACCAGCAGACCCCAAGGGAGGGGGGCAACCTCTGGGGCCAACGTCCTGACTTTC
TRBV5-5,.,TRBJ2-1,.,CASTLGGQTYNEQFF,TGTGCCAGCACCCTCGGGGGGCAGACCTACAATGAGCAGTTCTTC
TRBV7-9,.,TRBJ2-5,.,CASGRDGQYQETQYF,TGTGCCAGCGGGCGGGACGGCCAGTACCAAGAGACCCAGTACTTC
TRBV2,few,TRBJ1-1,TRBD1,CASRRDRKAFF,TGTGCCAGCAGACGGGACAGGAAAGCTTTCTTT
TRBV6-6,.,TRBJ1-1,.,CASSFDPGTGRVAFF,TGTGCCAGCAGTTTTGACCCGGGGACGGGGAGGGTAGCTTTCTTT
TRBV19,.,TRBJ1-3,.,CASSIVRGNTIYF,TGTGCCAGTAGTATCGTTCGTGGAAACACCATATATTTT
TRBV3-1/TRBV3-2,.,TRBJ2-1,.,CASSQEFRSYNEQFF,TGTGCCAGCAGCCAAGAGTTCCGGTCCTACAATGAGCAGTTCTTC
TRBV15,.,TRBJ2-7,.,CATSRGGGARSEQYF,TGTGCCACCAGCAGAGGTGGTGGGGCTCGGAGCGAGCAGTACTTC
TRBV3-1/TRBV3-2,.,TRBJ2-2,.,CASSRRANTGELFF,TGTGCCAGCAGCCGGCGGGCCAACACCGGGGAGCTGTTTTTT
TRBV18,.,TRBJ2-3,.,CASSPKGGTDTQYF,TGTGCCAGCTCACCGAAGGGGGGGACAGATACGCAGTATTTT
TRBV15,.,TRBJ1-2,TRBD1,CATSRDRQGASGYTF,TGTGCCACCAGCAGAGATCGGCAGGGGGCGAGTGGCTACACCTTC
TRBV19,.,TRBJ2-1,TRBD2,CASSIKRGGTYNEQFF,TGTGCCAGTAGTATTAAGCGGGGGGGGACCTACAATGAGCAGTTCTTC
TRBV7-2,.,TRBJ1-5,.,CASSSQSGQPQHF,TGTGCCAGCAGCTCTCAATCGGGTCAGCCCCAGCATTTT
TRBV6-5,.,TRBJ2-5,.,CASSYDSISRTQYF,TGTGCCAGCAGTTATGACAGCATTTCCCGGACCCAGTACTTC
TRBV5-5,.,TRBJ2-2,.,CASSSSSANTGELFF,TGTGCCAGCAGCTCCTCGTCCGCGAACACCGGGGAGCTGTTTTTT
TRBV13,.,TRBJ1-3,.,CASSLRRDSSGNTIYF,TGTGCCAGCAGCTTACGTCGTGACAGCTCTGGAAACACCATATATTTT
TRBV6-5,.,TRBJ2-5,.,CASSYSNSPKETQYF,TGTGCCAGCAGTTACTCGAATAGTCCCAAAGAGACCCAGTACTTC
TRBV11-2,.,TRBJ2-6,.,CASSLGRGGYSSGANVLTF,TGTGCCAGCAGCTTAGGTCGCGGCGGTTATAGCTCTGGGGCCAACGTCCTGACTTTC
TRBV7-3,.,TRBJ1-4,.,CASSLRGRNEKLFF,TGTGCCAGCAGCTTAAGAGGGAGGAATGAAAAACTGTTTTTT
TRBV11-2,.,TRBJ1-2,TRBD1,CASSLVGGTANYGYTF,TGTGCCAGCAGCTTAGTAGGGGGGACAGCAAACTATGGCTACACCTTC
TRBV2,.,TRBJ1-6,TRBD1,CASSVGTGPPWSYNSPLHF,TGTGCCAGCAGTGTGGGGACAGGGCCCCCTTGGTCCTATAATTCACCCCTCCACTTT
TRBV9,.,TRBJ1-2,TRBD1,CASSAGQGVNYGYTF,TGTGCCAGCAGCGCCGGACAGGGCGTAAACTATGGCTACACCTTC
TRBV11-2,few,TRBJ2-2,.,CASSSPRSGELFF,TGTGCCAGCAGCTCCCCGAGAAGCGGGGAGCTGTTTTTT
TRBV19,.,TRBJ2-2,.,CASRQQGSSNTGELFF,TGTGCCAGTAGACAACAGGGAAGCTCTAACACCGGGGAGCTGTTTTTT
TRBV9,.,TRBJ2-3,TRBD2,CASSVVSAGGTDTQYF,TGTGCCAGCAGCGTAGTTTCAGCGGGGGGCACAGATACGCAGTATTTT
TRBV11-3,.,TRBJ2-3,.,CASSFSSDTDTQYF,TGTGCCAGCAGCTTTTCTTCAGACACAGATACGCAGTATTTT
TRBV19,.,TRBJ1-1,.,CASSIVGPINTEAFF,TGTGCCAGTAGTATAGTGGGCCCAATAAACACTGAAGCTTTCTTT
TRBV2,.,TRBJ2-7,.,CASRGRVSGEQYF,TGTGCCAGCAGGGGGAGAGTGTCTGGCGAGCAGTACTTC
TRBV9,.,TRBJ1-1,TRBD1,CASSVGWDRNTEAFF,TGTGCCAGCAGCGTAGGTTGGGACAGGAACACTGAAGCTTTCTTT
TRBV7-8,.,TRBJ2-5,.,CASSLTGSGRKTQYF,TGTGCCAGCAGCCTAACAGGGTCGGGACGAAAGACCCAGTACTTC
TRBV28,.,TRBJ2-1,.,CASTPQPDYNEQFF,TGTGCCAGCACCCCACAACCCGACTACAATGAGCAGTTCTTC
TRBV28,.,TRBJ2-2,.,CASSLRVPGELFF,TGTGCCAGCAGTTTGAGGGTGCCCGGGGAGCTGTTTTTT
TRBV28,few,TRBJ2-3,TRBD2,CASSATPVAGGRDTQYF,TGTGCCAGCAGTGCGACCCCCGTAGCGGGGGGGCGAGATACGCAGTATTTT